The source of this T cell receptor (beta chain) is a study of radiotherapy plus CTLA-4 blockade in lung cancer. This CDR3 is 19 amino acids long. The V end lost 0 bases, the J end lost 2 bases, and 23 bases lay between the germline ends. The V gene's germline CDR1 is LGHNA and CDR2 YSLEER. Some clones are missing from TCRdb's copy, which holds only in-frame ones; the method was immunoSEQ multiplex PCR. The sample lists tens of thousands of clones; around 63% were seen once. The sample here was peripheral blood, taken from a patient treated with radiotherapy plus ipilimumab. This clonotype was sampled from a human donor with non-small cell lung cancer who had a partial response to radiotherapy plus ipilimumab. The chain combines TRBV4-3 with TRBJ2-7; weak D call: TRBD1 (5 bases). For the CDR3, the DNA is TGCGCCAGCAGCCAAGATGTTAAGCTTTCGTTGGACACCCCCTACGAGCAGTACTTC. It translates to CASSQDVKLSLDTPYEQYF.